This T cell receptor (beta chain) was obtained from a study of cytomegalovirus exposure and HLA in healthy donors. Findings and caveats of the study: As a later analysis showed, a missense DCLRE1C variant was linked to trimming of TCR beta V- and J-genes. Presence/absence analyses took donor sequencing depth as roughly uniform. In an earlier analysis, about 87% or about 30%: the productive usage of most TCR beta V segments.

When sampled, the donors appeared nominally healthy, though they likely had unrecorded immune exposures. Note on this clone: Its target is not known.

PCR was performed using 60 Vbeta and 13 Jbeta primers. The protocol was immunoSEQ multiplex PCR, while the TCRdb copy is restricted to in-frame clones and leaves out a portion. The table includes 150,000 to 200,000 clones, 84% detected once. The sequence derives from a man aged 18 to 29 in good health and CMV-seronegative. The sample taken for sequencing was PBMCs.

The CDR3 DNA sequence: TGTGCCAGCAGTGCTCAGGGCGGGGGTTACGAGCAGTACTTC. Its protein is CASSAQGGGYEQYF. This rearrangement joins TRBV2 to TRBJ2-7; TRBD2 agrees at 7 bases. There are 14 residues in the CDR3. Unmatched junction bases numbered 7, after V lost 4 bases and J lost 4 bases. The germline V gene has CDR1 SNHLY and CDR2 FYNNEI.